At least ten counts were recorded for the clone carrying this T cell receptor beta chain. A second PCR, run for roughly 6 to 11 cycles, used a sample-barcoded 5' primer plus a J-beta primer mix. Via MiXCR, TCRdb re-called the 5' RACE reads, giving one row per CDR3 protein. The sample carries some 1,000,000 distinct CDR3 sequences, almost 25% recorded once. The data stem from a study of blood T cells in healthy people across ages. In germline, CDR1 is SEHNR, CDR2 FQNEAQ (reference sequence). This CDR3 is 16 amino acids long. After removal of 5 bases from V and 3 bases from J, the junction contained 7 bases not matched to a gene. The data also belong to a second study, concerning T cells of mothers and their children.

This sequence joins TRBV7-9 and TRBJ2-1, with 10 bases that match TRBD2. The sequencing sample was made of blood. This clonotype originated in a girl aged 2 to 9 in good health. The CDR3 sequence: CASSLALAGDYNEQFF. In DNA form, the CDR3 reads TGTGCCAGCAGCCTCGCCCTAGCGGGGGACTACAATGAGCAGTTCTTC.